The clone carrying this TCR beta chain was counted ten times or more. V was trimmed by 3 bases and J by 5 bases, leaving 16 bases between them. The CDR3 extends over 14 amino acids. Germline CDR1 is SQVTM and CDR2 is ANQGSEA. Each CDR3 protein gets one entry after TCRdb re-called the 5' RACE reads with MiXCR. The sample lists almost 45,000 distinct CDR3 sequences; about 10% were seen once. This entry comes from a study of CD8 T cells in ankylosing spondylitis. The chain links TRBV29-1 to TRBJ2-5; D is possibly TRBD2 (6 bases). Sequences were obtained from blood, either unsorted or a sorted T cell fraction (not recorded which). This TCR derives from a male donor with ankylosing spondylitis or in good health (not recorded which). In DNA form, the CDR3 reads TGCAGCGTTGATGGGCAGGGAGGTTACGAGACCCAGTACTTC. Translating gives CSVDGQGGYETQYF.